The T cell receptor beta chain described here comes from a study of shared clonotypes between healthy human individuals. Note on this clone: The antigen is undetermined.

Germline V gene lookup returns CDR1 SGHRS and CDR2 YFSETQ. Trimming removed 4 bases from V and 4 bases from J; junction bases left unmatched: 5. There are 15 residues in the CDR3. TCRdb's table, derived via immunoSEQ multiplex PCR, lists solely in-frame clones and lacks some. The data contain 800,000 to 1,200,000 clones, about 80% of them singletons. Study-level findings and limits: Several donors shared approximately 5% of their naive CD4 clonotypes.

This receptor was obtained from a man aged 18-30 years in good health. Some clones in this sample may be carry-over from other donors' samples. The sequenced sample consisted of memory CD4+ T cells from PBMCs. Described subset: CD45RA-negative fraction. The chain has TRBV5-1 and TRBJ2-1, with 10 bases fitting TRBD2. CDR3 nucleotides: TGCGCCAGCAGCCCCCCGACTAGCGGGTACAATGAGCAGTTCTTC. Its translation is CASSPPTSGYNEQFF.